Each of the 3 T cell receptor beta chains below was sequenced from the same sample in a study of patients and donors after allogeneic stem cell transplantation. TCRdb re-called the RT-PCR reads with MiXCR, one entry per CDR3 protein. Among fewer than 250,000 distinct CDR3 sequences, roughly 15% were seen once, and the ten largest hold roughly 11%. The sequencing input was blood, either unsorted or a sorted T cell fraction (not recorded which). All receptors come from a human donor who was either an allogeneic HSCT recipient or a stem cell or donor lymphocyte infusion donor (not recorded which). It is not recorded whose cells these are; they may come from a transplant donor.

The V gene is TRBV7-2, the J gene TRBJ2-5; D call uncertain. In germline, CDR1 is SGHTA, CDR2 FQGNSA. The CDR3 is made up of 16 amino acids. The ends were cut back, 5 bases at V and 0 bases at J, with 16 bases in the middle. Here the CDR3 reads CASSLHRRVYQETQYF. The CDR3 coding sequence is TGTGCCAGCAGCCTTCATAGAAGGGTCTACCAAGAGACCCAGTACTTC.

The chain links TRBV3-1 to TRBJ2-3; 7 bases map to TRBD1. This CDR3 is built from 18 residues. Germline trimming cut 2 bases from V and 0 bases from J; bases unmatched to any gene: 11. CDR1 LGHDT and CDR2 YNNKEL come from the germline V gene (reference sequence). The CDR3 DNA follows: TGTGCCAGCAGCCAACGAGGGGGCGTAACCATAAGCACAGATACGCAGTATTTT. Translation gives CASSQRGGVTISTDTQYF.

At least ten counts were recorded for this clonotype. This chain links TRBV6-1 with TRBJ2-1; tentatively, D is TRBD2 (6 bases). Between the trimmed V and J ends, which lost 0 bases and 0 bases, there was a span of 6 bases. CDR1 and CDR2 from the germline V gene are MNHNS and SASEGT. The CDR3 sequence is 15 residues long. The CDR3 here is CASSEAGGSYNEQFF. CDR3 DNA sequence: TGTGCCAGCAGTGAAGCGGGAGGCTCCTACAATGAGCAGTTCTTC.